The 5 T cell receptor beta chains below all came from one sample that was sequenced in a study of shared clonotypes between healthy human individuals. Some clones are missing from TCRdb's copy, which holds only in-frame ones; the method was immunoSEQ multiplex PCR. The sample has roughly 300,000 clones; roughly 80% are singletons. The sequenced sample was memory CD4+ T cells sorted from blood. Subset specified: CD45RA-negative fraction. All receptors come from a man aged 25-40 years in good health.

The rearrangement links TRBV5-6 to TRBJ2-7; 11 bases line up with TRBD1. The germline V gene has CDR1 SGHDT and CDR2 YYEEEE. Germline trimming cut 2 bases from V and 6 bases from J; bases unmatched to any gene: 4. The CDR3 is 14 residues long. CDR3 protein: CASSFGQGAVEQYF. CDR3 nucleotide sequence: TGTGCCAGCAGCTTTGGACAGGGGGCGGTCGAGCAGTACTTC.

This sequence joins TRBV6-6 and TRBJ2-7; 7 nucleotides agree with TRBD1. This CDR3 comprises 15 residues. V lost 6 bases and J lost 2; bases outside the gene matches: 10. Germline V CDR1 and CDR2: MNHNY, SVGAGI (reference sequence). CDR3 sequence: CASSSLRTGTYEQYF. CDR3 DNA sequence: TGTGCCAGCAGCTCTTTAAGGACAGGCACCTACGAGCAGTACTTC.

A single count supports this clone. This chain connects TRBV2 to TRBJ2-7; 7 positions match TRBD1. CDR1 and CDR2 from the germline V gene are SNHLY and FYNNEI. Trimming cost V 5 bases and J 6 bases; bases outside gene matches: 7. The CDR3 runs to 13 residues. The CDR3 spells CASSQMGTAEQYF. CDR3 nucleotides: TGTGCCAGCAGTCAAATGGGGACAGCCGAGCAGTACTTC.

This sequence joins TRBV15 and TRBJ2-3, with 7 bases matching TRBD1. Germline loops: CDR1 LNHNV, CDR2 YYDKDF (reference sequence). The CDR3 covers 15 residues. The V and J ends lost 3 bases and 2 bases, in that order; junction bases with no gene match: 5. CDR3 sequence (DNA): TGTGCCACCAGCAGGATGGGACAGACCACAGATACGCAGTATTTT. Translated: CATSRMGQTTDTQYF. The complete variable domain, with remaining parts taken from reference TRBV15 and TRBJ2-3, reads DAMVIQNPRYQVTQFGKPVTLSCSQTLNHNVMYWYQQKSSQAPKLLFHYYDKDFNNEADTPDNFQSRRPNTSFCFLDIRSPGLGDTAMYLCATSRMGQTTDTQYFGPGTRLTVL.

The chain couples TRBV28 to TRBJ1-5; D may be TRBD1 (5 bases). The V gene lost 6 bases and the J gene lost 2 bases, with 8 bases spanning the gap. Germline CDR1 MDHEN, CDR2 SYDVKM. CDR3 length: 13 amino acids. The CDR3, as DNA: TGTGCCAGCAGCCTACAGGGCAATCAGCCCCAGCATTTT. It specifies CASSLQGNQPQHF.